This T cell receptor beta chain comes out of a study of blood T cell repertoires in COVID-19. At the level of the study: Samples taken during acute and convalescent COVID-19 were collected in the United States, Italy and Spain. The analysed material was cDNA or gDNA that came from T cells, B-cell-depleted T cells, or PBMCs.

CDR3 length equals 12 residues. With 0 bases removed from V and 8 bases from J, the gap between germline ends came to 5 bases. Authors' analysis steps: The assay estimated nucleated cells by amplifying reference gene primers. Assay: immunoSEQ multiplex PCR; the TCRdb copy retains only in-frame clones and omits some. V and J calls and clone size come straight from that table; D and trimming were deduced from the DNA. The table has approximately 94,000 clones, just under 80% seen once. V is TRBV12-3 or TRBV12-4 and J is TRBJ2-1; D not resolved. Sequencing input: peripheral blood. The receptor was derived from a man aged 65 to 79 with active or convalescent COVID-19. The CDR3 protein is CASSLAQDEQFF. Here the CDR3 DNA reads TGTGCCAGCAGTTTAGCGCAGGATGAGCAGTTCTTC.